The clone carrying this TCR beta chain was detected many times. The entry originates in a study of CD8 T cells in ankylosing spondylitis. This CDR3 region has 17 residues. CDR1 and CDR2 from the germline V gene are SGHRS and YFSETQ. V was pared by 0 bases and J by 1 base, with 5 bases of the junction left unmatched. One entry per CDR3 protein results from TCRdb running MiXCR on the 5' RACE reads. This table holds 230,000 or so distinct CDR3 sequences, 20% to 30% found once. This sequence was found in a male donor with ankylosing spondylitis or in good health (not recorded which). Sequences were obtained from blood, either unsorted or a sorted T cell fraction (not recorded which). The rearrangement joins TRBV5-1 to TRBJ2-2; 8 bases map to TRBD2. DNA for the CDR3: TGCGCCAGCAGCTTGGAGCGGCTAGCGGGGAACACCGGGGAGCTGTTTTTT. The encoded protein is CASSLERLAGNTGELFF.